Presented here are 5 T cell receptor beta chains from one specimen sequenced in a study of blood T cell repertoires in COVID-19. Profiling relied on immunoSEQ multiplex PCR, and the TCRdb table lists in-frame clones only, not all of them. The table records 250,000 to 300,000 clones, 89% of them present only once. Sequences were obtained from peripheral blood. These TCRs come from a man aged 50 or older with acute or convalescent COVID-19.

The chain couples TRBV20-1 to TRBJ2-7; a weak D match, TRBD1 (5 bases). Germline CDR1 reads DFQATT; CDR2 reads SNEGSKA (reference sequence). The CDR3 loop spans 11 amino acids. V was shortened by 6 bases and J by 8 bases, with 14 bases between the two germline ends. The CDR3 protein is CSAFRQHQQYF. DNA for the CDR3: TGCAGTGCCTTCCGACAGCACCAGCAGTACTTC.

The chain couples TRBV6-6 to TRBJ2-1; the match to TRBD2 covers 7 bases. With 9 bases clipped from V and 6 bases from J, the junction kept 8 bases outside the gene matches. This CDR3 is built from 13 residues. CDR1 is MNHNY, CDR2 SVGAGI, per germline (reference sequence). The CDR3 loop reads CASLTGTTNEQFF. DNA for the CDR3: TGTGCCAGTCTCACCGGGACTACCAATGAGCAGTTCTTC.

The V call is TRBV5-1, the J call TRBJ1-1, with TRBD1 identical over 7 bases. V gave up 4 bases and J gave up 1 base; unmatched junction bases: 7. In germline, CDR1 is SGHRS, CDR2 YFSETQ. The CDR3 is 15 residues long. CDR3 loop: CASSLLTGKNTEAFF. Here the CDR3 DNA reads TGCGCCAGCAGCCTGTTGACAGGGAAGAACACTGAAGCTTTCTTT.

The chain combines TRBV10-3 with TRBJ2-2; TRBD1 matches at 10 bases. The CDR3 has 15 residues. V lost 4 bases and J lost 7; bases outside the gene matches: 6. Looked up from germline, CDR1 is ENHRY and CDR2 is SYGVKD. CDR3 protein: CAISGQGATNGELFF. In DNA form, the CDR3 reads TGTGCCATCAGTGGACAGGGGGCTACTAACGGGGAGCTGTTTTTT.

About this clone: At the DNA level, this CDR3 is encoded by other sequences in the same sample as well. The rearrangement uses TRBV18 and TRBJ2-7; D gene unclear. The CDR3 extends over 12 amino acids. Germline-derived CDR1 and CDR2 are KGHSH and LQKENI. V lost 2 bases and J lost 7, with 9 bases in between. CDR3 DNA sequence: TGTGCCAGCTCACCAGGCCGCGGAGAGCAGTACTTC. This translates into CASSPGRGEQYF.